Below, 14 T cell receptor beta chains from the same sample are listed, as sequenced in a study of low-dose radiotherapy and immunotherapy resistance in tumors. Time point noted: after trial treatment. Regarding treatment: LDRT plus nivolumab, ipilimumab, low-dose cyclophosphamide and aspirin (RACIN trial). TRAV- and TRBV-specific primers were used for first-strand cDNA, which covered alpha and beta chains. For amplifying TCRs, the PCR ran for around 20 cycles with Phusion, which was used together with a constant-region primer and the adapter on the V primers. Via MiXCR, TCRdb re-called the reads, giving one row per CDR3 protein. Counted here are tens of thousands of distinct CDR3 sequences, around 20% occurring once; the ten biggest clones make up 13%. Specimen: PBMCs, collected after low-dose radiotherapy plus immunotherapy. The origin of the receptors is a female donor with ovarian cancer.

The chain couples TRBV5-1 to TRBJ1-6, with a possible D match to TRBD1 (6 bases). CDR1 is SGHRS and CDR2 is YFSETQ in the germline V gene. The CDR3 spans 14 residues. Trimming stripped 6 bases from V and 8 bases from J, with 15 bases between. In nucleotides, the CDR3 is TGCGCCAGCACCCCGGGGGGGGGCGATTCACCCCTCCACTTT. Translating it yields CASTPGGGDSPLHF.

The DNA of the CDR3 is TGTGCCAGCAGTGACCGAGGGAAGGTAAACACTGAAGCTTTCTTT. Amino acids: CASSDRGKVNTEAFF. The V call is TRBV6-1, the J call TRBJ1-1; D not resolved. The V gene lost 3 bases and the J gene lost 2 bases, with 13 bases spanning the gap. This CDR3 region has 15 residues. Germline assignment: CDR1 MNHNS and CDR2 SASEGT.

This clonotype was picked up a small number of times. A much larger clone differs from this one at a single base, so this may be a read error. This sequence joins TRBV27 and TRBJ2-7; 10 bases line up with TRBD1. J lost 6 bases, V lost 4 bases, and 6 bases had no gene match. This CDR3 has 14 amino acids. Germline CDR1 reads MNHEY; CDR2 reads SMNVEV (reference sequence). The CDR3 region is CASSSRQGAVEQYF. CDR3 nucleotides: TGTGCCAGCAGTTCGAGACAGGGGGCTGTCGAGCAGTACTTC.

This clonotype was observed at least ten times. The chain is built from TRBV5-1 and TRBJ1-6; TRBD1 aligns across 9 bases. The CDR3 extends over 14 amino acids. V gave up 4 bases and J gave up 10 bases; unmatched junction bases: 6. Germline-derived CDR1 and CDR2 are SGHRS and YFSETQ. The CDR3 DNA follows: TGCGCCAGCAGCCGGGACAGGGTGGAATCACCCCTCCACTTT. Amino acids: CASSRDRVESPLHF.

This clonotype was seen at least ten times. This sequence joins TRBV19 and TRBJ2-7, with D uncertain. The CDR3 is 14 residues long. Germline loops: CDR1 LNHDA, CDR2 SQIVND (reference sequence). The V end lost 4 bases, the J end lost 2 bases, and 12 bases lay between the germline ends. CDR3: CASSKGMDTYEQYF. In DNA, the CDR3 is TGTGCCAGTAGTAAGGGCATGGATACCTACGAGCAGTACTTC. The full variable domain, completed using reference TRBV19 and TRBJ2-7, is DGGITQSPKYLFRKEGQNVTLSCEQNLNHDAMYWYRQDPGQGLRLIYYSQIVNDFQKGDIAEGYSVSREKKESFPLTVTSAQKNPTAFYLCASSKGMDTYEQYFGPGTRLTVT.

There are many counts of this clonotype. A read error may account for a junction end that differs from germline. The chain has TRBV7-7 and TRBJ2-1, with a possible D match to TRBD2 (6 bases). Germline V gene sequence: CDR1 SSHAT, CDR2 FNYEAQ (reference sequence). This CDR3 spans 13 amino acids. The CDR3 DNA is TGTGCTAGCAGCTTGGGGGGTCTCAATGAGCAGTTCTTC. Its translation: CASSLGGLNEQFF.

This sequence joins TRBV12-3 or TRBV12-4 and TRBJ1-5; 7 positions match TRBD1. The CDR3 length is 11 residues. V lost 8 bases to trimming and J lost 9 bases; unmatched junction nucleotides: 4. CDR3: CASGSGGPQHF. CDR3 in DNA: TGTGCCAGCGGTTCAGGGGGGCCCCAGCATTTT.

As for this clonotype: Since a much larger clone is just one base distant, this may be a read error. As DNA, the CDR3 is TGCAGTGCTAGTATCCGACTAGCGGGCATCTCCTACGAGCAGTTCTTC. It specifies CSASIRLAGISYEQFF. This rearrangement joins TRBV20-1 to TRBJ2-1, with 10 positions matching TRBD2. From germline, CDR1 is DFQATT and CDR2 SNEGSKA (reference sequence). J was trimmed by 10 bases and V by 3 bases; bases with no gene match: 15. This CDR3 is 16 amino acids long.

The chain joins TRBV9 to TRBJ2-1; D call uncertain. Germline assignment: CDR1 SGDLS and CDR2 YYNGEE. CDR3 size: 17 residues. V was trimmed by 4 bases and J by 0 bases, leaving 17 bases between them. CDR3 protein: CASSPPKGRSSYNEQFF. CDR3 sequence (DNA): TGTGCCAGCAGCCCCCCGAAAGGAAGAAGCTCCTACAATGAGCAGTTCTTC.

Remarks on this clonotype: This likely reflects a read error, since a far larger clone is one base away. The chain is built from TRBV13 and TRBJ2-2, with 10 bases fitting TRBD2. The V gene's germline CDR1 is PRHDT and CDR2 FYEKMQ (reference sequence). The CDR3 consists of 16 residues. The chain's CDR3 is CATSDGTSVRPGELFF. As DNA, the CDR3 is TGTGCCACCAGCGATGGGACTAGCGTACGTCCCGGGGAGCTGTTTTTT. The full variable domain, in which reference TRBV13 and TRBJ2-2 provide the parts outside the CDR3, is AAGVIQSPRHLIKEKRETATLKCYPIPRHDTVYWYQQGPGQDPQFLISFYEKMQSDKGSIPDRFSAQQFSDYHSELNMSSLELGDSALYFCATSDGTSVRPGELFFGEGSRLTVL.

This clonotype was seen repeatedly, ten times or more. This sequence joins TRBV2 and TRBJ2-7, with 10 bases aligning to TRBD1. The CDR3 extends over 13 amino acids. J lost 3 bases, V lost 9 bases, and 5 bases had no gene match. The germline CDR1 and CDR2 sequences are SNHLY and FYNNEI. In DNA, the CDR3 is TGTGCCAGTGGCCGGGACAGGGGCTACGAGCAGTACTTC. This codes for CASGRDRGYEQYF.

This clonotype was seen at least ten times. A read error may produce the germline difference seen at one junction end. This chain connects TRBV7-7 to TRBJ2-7, with D possibly being TRBD1 or TRBD2 (5 bases each). The germline CDR1 and CDR2 sequences are SSHAT and FNYEAQ (reference sequence). The CDR3 is 13 residues long. CDR3 in DNA: TGTGCTAGCAGCTTAGACGGGGACCACGAGCAGTACTTC. Translation: CASSLDGDHEQYF.

The V and J genes are TRBV11-2 and TRBJ1-1; D is unclear. Germline-derived CDR1 and CDR2 are SGHAT and FQNNGV. V lost 0 bases, J lost 4 bases, and 21 bases lay in between. The CDR3 is 18 amino acids. DNA of the CDR3: TGTGCCAGCAGCTTAGATTCCCCCGCCATTAGAGGCGTCACTGAAGCTTTCTTT. This encodes CASSLDSPAIRGVTEAFF.

As regards this clonotype: A junction boundary mismatches the germline segment, possibly from a read error. The rearrangement joins TRBV30 to TRBJ2-1, with D uncertain. The CDR3 has 11 residues. CDR1 and CDR2 from the germline V gene are GTSNPN and SVGIG (reference sequence). DNA for the CDR3: TGTGCCTGGAGTGTACAATTTGAGCAATTCTTC. Its translation is CAWSVQFEQFF.